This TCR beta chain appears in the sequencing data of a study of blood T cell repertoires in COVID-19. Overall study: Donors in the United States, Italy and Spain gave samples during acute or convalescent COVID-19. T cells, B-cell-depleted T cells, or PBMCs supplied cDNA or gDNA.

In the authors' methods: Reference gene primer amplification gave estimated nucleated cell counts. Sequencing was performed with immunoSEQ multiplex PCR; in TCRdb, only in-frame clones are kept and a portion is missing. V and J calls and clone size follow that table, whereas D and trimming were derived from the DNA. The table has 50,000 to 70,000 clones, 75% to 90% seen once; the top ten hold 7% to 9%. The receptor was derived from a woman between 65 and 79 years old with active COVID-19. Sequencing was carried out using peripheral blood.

The CDR3 DNA reads TGTGCCAGCAGTGTCAAGTGGAGCCACATGAACACTGAAGCTTTCTTT. This translates into CASSVKWSHMNTEAFF. This sequence joins TRBV2 and TRBJ1-1; no reliable D call. The CDR3 covers 16 residues. In germline, CDR1 is SNHLY, CDR2 FYNNEI. Trimming cost V 4 bases and J 0 bases, with 15 bases left between them.